This T cell receptor beta chain is drawn from a study of blood T cell repertoires in COVID-19. It was during active infection that Seattle patients were enrolled and then longitudinally followed. The CDR3 spans 16 residues. The V and J ends lost 6 bases and 4 bases respectively, with 21 bases between them. CDR1 and CDR2 from the germline V gene are KGHSH and LQKENI. TCRdb's table, derived via immunoSEQ multiplex PCR, lists solely in-frame clones and lacks some. The table records about 250,000 clones, about 90% of them present only once. The material sequenced was peripheral blood. V usage is TRBV18 and J usage is TRBJ1-2; D perhaps matches TRBD1 (5 bases). The sequence derives from a young man with COVID-19, enrolled during active disease. The CDR3, as DNA: TGTGCCAGCTCCCCAGACCAGGGCGGGGGATCCTATGGCTACACCTTC. It encodes CASSPDQGGGSYGYTF.